This T cell receptor beta chain came from a study of cytomegalovirus exposure and HLA in healthy donors (dated by TCRdb to about 2017). Regarding the study in general: An earlier analysis of several hundred of the donors reported 250 to 350 Gb of sequence data and about 120 million unique TCR beta sequences obtained from around 170 million T cells. About 310 gigabases of sequencing data and around 87 million unique TCR sequences were included in an early release covering about 700 HLA-typed donors. The genetic ancestry cluster associated with self-reported Caucasian donors included over 80% of the roughly 400 genotyped donors. The aim of the study was to test whether cataloging public T cell receptors could identify signatures of past pathogen exposure. The study used immunosequencing to profile the T cell repertoires of about 670 subjects and linked those repertoires to cytomegalovirus serostatus. Besides the first cohort of roughly 660 subjects, a separate validation cohort made up of over 95 different subjects was used. High-throughput TCR immunosequencing, statistical association of individual TCRs with disease status, and machine learning were combined to predict cytomegalovirus infection status. A later analysis re-analyzed previously published TCR beta repertoires from 500 to 700 donors and added high-resolution HLA genotyping to study TCR occurrence patterns. Rather than using new phenotypic data, the later analysis identified candidate immune exposures from TCR beta sequences and from how often those sequences occurred across donors. In an earlier analysis of 587 of the donors, high-throughput TCR beta sequencing was used to judge whether each TCR beta V gene segment behaved as functional or pseudogenic. Donor age, sex, ethnicity and CMV serostatus were collected together with the repertoire data. A later genetic analysis used genome-wide SNP genotypes for about 60% of the roughly 700 donors, treating that subset as a discovery cohort. All discovery cohort repertoires had been generated on a single sequencing platform. Both class I and class II loci were covered by HLA typing, at four-digit resolution. Typing coverage varied by locus: roughly 629-640 donors for A, B, C, DRB1 and DQB1; 522 for DQA1; 606 for DPA1; 450 to 480 for DPB1. Because of strong linkage in the cohort, five DR-DQ haplotypes were treated as single units for association and clustering. Among 300 to 450 genotyped donors of the cohort, an average of approximately 240,000 unique TCR beta nucleotide sequences were sequenced per donor, around 20% of them non-productive.

The cohort was made up of several hundred healthy bone marrow donors. All cohort members were sampled while nominally healthy, although unrecorded immune exposures were likely present. The donor was CMV seronegative and was included in the group of a few hundred seronegative cohort members. A peripheral blood sample was collected from each donor, and TCR beta sequencing was performed on peripheral blood mononuclear cells. The Qiagen DNeasy Blood Extraction Kit was used to extract genomic DNA from the blood cell samples. Libraries were made using the immunoSEQ multiplex PCR assay. For the multiplex PCR, a mixture combining 60 forward primers for TCR Vbeta segments and 13 reverse primers for TCR Jbeta segments was used. Amplification of the CDR3 region of rearranged TCR beta genes was performed with a multiplex PCR assay on genomic DNA. The amplified TCR beta libraries were sequenced on the Illumina HiSeq System as 87-base-pair reads. The study's processing was this. Across the 670 or so repertoires, a later analysis counted 60 million to 90 million unique TCR beta chains, approximately 10 million of which were shared by at least two donors. Raw reads were error-corrected and collapsed into unique sequences by a nearest-neighbor algorithm in which closely related sequences were merged to remove PCR and sequencing errors. Alignment of CDR3 sequences to IMGT reference sequences was used to assign V, D and J gene segments. For a sequence to be retained, a match of at least six nucleotides was required to both a V gene segment and a J gene segment. A rearrangement was called productive if the CDR3 had no stop codons and remained in frame with V and J, and every other rearrangement was called non-productive. CDR3 was defined according to IMGT convention as the region running from the second conserved V-encoded cysteine to the conserved J-encoded phenylalanine. The earlier analysis of 500 to 750 of the donors excluded any sequence lacking an unambiguous match to a single V gene segment. An earlier analysis of 587 of the donors called V segments functional above 56.7% productive rearrangements and segregating when the between-donor standard deviation exceeded 5%. To diagnose cytomegalovirus status from the catalog of TCR beta chain sequences, a statistical classification framework was built. V and J gene assignment, in a later analysis, came from comparing TCR nucleotide sequences with IMGT/GENE-DB human TR gene sequences. In a later analysis, CDR3 sequences and most-parsimonious VDJ recombination scenarios were assigned using the TCRdist pipeline. A later analysis defined each TCR beta chain by its CDR3 amino acid sequence plus V-gene family, and excluded reads lacking a unique V-gene family. In a later analysis, 450 to 600 highly shared, low-generation-probability nucleotide sequences were removed to address suspected cross-contamination and a sequencing artifact. For each public chain, a later analysis derived a clonal expansion index from normalized ranks of inferred template counts within each repertoire. In a later analysis, generation probabilities were computed with a VDJ recombination model fitted to out-of-frame rearrangements, and the resulting probabilities were checked against IGoR. A later analysis scored TCR-TCR, TCR-HLA and TCR-CMV co-occurrence with hypergeometric tests, applying a repertoire-size bias correction to TCR pairs. To estimate false discovery rates, a later analysis permuted the HLA or CMV assignments 20 times. A later analysis grouped co-occurring TCRs with DBSCAN, adding TCRdist sequence similarity when clustering within HLA-allele-positive subsets. Co-occurrence clustering excluded repertoires with fewer than 30,000 or more than 120,000 public chains, plus five with anomalous nucleotide sharing. TCRdb stores this immuneACCESS table with in-frame sequences only. Part of the clones is absent; in the studies checked, under half of the shortfall reflects unresolved V genes, and no reason is known for the rest. The DNA was the basis for D and trimming; V, J and clone size are from that table. This sample's table has entries for 150,000 to 250,000 clones. Roughly 0.7% of the sample lies in the top ten.

Via the germline V gene (reference sequence), CDR1 is SGHKS and CDR2 YYEKEE. There are 16 amino acids in the CDR3, from cysteine to phenylalanine inclusive. Only CDR3 DNA remains: 48 bases, in frame from the first base. V loses 1 base of germline sequence and J loses 3 bases, and the interval between the two ends is 13 bases. In the case of this clone: The clone's antigen remains unknown.

General findings and caveats noted by the study authors: Presence/absence analyses assumed roughly uniform sequencing depth across donors, an assumption that may not hold. Some IMGT-functional V segments, including TRBV6-2 and TRBV6-3, could not be distinguished by the 87-base-pair reads and were therefore excluded. A group of highly shared sequence variants was considered likely to be a technical artifact of the sequencing pipeline. Most CMV-associated TCR beta chains appeared to be HLA-restricted in a later analysis, and the HLA associations seemed to be driven largely by CMV exposure. Linkage disequilibrium might explain the correlated functional status among segregating V segments, but an unknown experimental factor could not be ruled out. The classifier was reported to diagnose cytomegalovirus status with high specificity and sensitivity in both the original and validation cohorts. The only immune exposure information available for the cohort was CMV serostatus. Most TCR sequences were seen in very few donors, while some public TCRs were found in many individuals. Because counts were too low, some 17 rarely observed V segments, including chromosome 9 orphons, were excluded from the earlier analysis of several hundred of the donors. An association between a missense DCLRE1C variant and V-gene and J-gene trimming of TCR beta chains was found in a later genetic analysis and replicated in an independent cohort. Compared with the roughly 700-donor mean, donors in an Asian-associated ancestry cluster had fewer N-insertions in productive TCRs, according to a later genetic analysis. The study gave a list of under 200 TCR beta chains associated with cytomegalovirus. According to a later analysis, parvovirus B19, influenza, CMV and Epstein-Barr virus appeared linked to several top co-occurrence clusters. Strong co-occurrence of HLA alleles, especially DR and DQ, made assigning TCR associations to individual alleles difficult. In an earlier analysis of approximately 600 of the donors, most TCR beta V segments were observed in productive rearrangements about 90% or about 30% of the time, broadly matching IMGT annotations. Three of the identified cytomegalovirus-associated TCR beta chains were confirmed in vitro to be specific for cytomegalovirus antigens. According to a later analysis, TCR association rates differed among HLA loci, with DRB1 alleles showing the most associated TCRs and HLA-C alleles showing the fewest. Because some donors lacked HLA typing at each locus, the association tests relied only on the typed subset. The authors suggested that the approach could potentially be extended to other disease states and immunological phenotypes. A later analysis found that HLA-associated TCR beta chains were more clonally expanded and had lower generation probabilities than equally common non-associated chains. A further reported finding was that TCR beta sequences accurately predicted the HLA-A and HLA-B alleles for most subjects in the first cohort. Only TCR beta chains were sequenced in this cohort, and the absence of alpha or paired-chain data limited detectable features. A later analysis associated 15,000 or so TCR beta sequences with specific HLA alleles at a false discovery rate of 0.05.

The chain links TRBV5-5 with TRBJ2-2, with TRBD2 perhaps the D gene, on 6 matching bases. The sequenced sample consisted of PBMCs. This sequence originates from a boy younger than 18 in good health and CMV-seronegative. Here the CDR3 is given as CASSLRAGFDTGELFF. DNA sequence: TGTGCCAGCAGCTTGAGGGCGGGGTTTGACACCGGGGAGCTGTTTTTT. With the portions outside the CDR3 filled from the reference TRBV5-5 and TRBJ2-2 genes, the complete variable region becomes DAGVTQSPTHLIKTRGQQVTLRCSPISGHKSVSWYQQVLGQGPQFIFQYYEKEERGRGNFPDRFSARQFPNYSSELNVNALLLGDSALYLCASSLRAGFDTGELFFGEGSRLTVL.